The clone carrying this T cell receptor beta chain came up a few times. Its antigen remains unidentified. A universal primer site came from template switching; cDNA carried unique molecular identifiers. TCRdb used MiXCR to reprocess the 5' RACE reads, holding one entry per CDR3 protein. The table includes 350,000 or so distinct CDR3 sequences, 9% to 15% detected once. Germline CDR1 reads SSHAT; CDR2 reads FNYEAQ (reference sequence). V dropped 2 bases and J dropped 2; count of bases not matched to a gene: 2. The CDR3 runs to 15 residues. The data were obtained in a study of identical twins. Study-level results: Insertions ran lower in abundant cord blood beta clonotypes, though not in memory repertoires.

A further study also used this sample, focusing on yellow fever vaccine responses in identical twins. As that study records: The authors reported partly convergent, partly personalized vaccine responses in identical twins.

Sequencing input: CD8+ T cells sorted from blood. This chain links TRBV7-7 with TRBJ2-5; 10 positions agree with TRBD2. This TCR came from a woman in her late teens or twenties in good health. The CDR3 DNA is TGTGCCAGCAGCTTAACTAGCGGGGCACAAGAGACCCAGTACTTC. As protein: CASSLTSGAQETQYF.